This note documents a single T cell receptor (beta chain) sequence. This sample was taken from a study of blood T cell repertoires in COVID-19. This CDR3 has 17 residues. With 9 bases removed from V and 0 bases from J, the gap between germline ends came to 20 bases. Germline V gives CDR1 MNHEY, CDR2 SMNVEV (reference sequence). This table comes from immunoSEQ multiplex PCR, and its TCRdb copy is limited to in-frame clones, with some not included. Among about 390,000 clones listed, 80% to 90% were seen once. The Seattle patients joined while their infection was active and were tracked longitudinally afterward.

The sequencing sample was made of peripheral blood. The chain combines TRBV27 with TRBJ1-4; TRBD1 might be the D (6 bases). The source of this sequence is an older woman with COVID-19, enrolled during active disease. The CDR3 DNA follows: TGTGCCAGGAGGACTCGACAGGCGGAAGCAACTAATGAAAAACTGTTTTTT. Translated, it gives CARRTRQAEATNEKLFF.